The present entry profiles one T cell receptor (beta chain) with its context. What it recognizes is unknown. Germline CDR1 reads SEHNR; CDR2 reads FQNEAQ (reference sequence). Deletions cut 5 bases from V and 11 bases from J, with 25 bases between. This CDR3 is built from 16 residues. The source of the sample is a study of cytomegalovirus exposure and HLA in healthy donors. About the research overall: Samples from HLA-typed donors yielded about 85 million unique TCRs in an early data release. General study points: A further, later analysis showed that HLA-associated TCR beta chains (compared with equally common others) were more clonally expanded. Reported findings show TCR beta sequences accurately forecast HLA-A and HLA-B alleles in most subjects. Presence/absence comparisons presumed near-even sequencing depth among donors.

Use of 60 Vbeta and 13 Jbeta primers characterized the PCR. Profiling relied on immunoSEQ multiplex PCR, and the TCRdb table lists in-frame clones only, not all of them. This sample has about 200,000 clones, with around 77% found just once. The sequenced sample was PBMCs. J is TRBJ2-1 and V is TRBV7-9, with D tentatively TRBD1 (6 bases). This receptor was identified in a woman aged 25 to 39 in good health and CMV-seronegative. The CDR3 reads CASSPTVQGTKIQQFF. The CDR3 DNA sequence: TGTGCCAGCAGCCCTACTGTACAGGGTACGAAAATACAGCAGTTCTTC.